These 22 T cell receptor beta chains share one sample of origin, sequenced in a study of naive and memory T cell subsets. The beta constant-region primer was an equimolar mix of two oligonucleotides covering TRBC1 and TRBC2. TCRdb processed the UMI-ligation and nested PCR reads anew with MiXCR; each CDR3 protein has one entry. The sample contains 77,000 or so distinct CDR3 sequences, around 13% of which appear only once. Sequenced input: central memory CD4+ T cells from blood. All receptors come from a human donor in good health.

The V call is TRBV2, the J call TRBJ1-1, with D perhaps matching TRBD1 (5 bases). Germline V gene lookup returns CDR1 SNHLY and CDR2 FYNNEI. V lost 5 bases, J lost 0 bases, and 13 bases lay in between. The CDR3 consists of 15 residues. The CDR3 sequence is CASSQLQGMNTEAFF. The CDR3 DNA reads as TGTGCCAGCAGTCAATTGCAGGGCATGAACACTGAAGCTTTCTTT.

This clonotype was recorded many times. The V call is TRBV5-4, the J call TRBJ2-1, with D unresolved. Germline V gene data show CDR1 as SGHNT and CDR2 as YYREEE (reference sequence). Trimming cost V 2 bases and J 0 bases, with 12 bases left between them. The CDR3 covers 16 residues. CDR3 nucleotides: TGTGCCAGCAGCTTTAACACGCTCAGCTCCTACAATGAGCAGTTCTTC. This translates into CASSFNTLSSYNEQFF.

This clonotype was recorded a few times. The chain recombines TRBV5-1 with TRBJ2-1, with D hard to call. The CDR3 extends over 14 amino acids. The germline V gene has CDR1 SGHRS and CDR2 YFSETQ. Trimming took off 0 bases at V and 8 bases at J, with 12 bases between the two ends. CDR3 in DNA: TGCGCCAGCAGCTTGGCTCGGTTTCGCGATGAGCAGTTCTTC. As protein: CASSLARFRDEQFF.

The sample holds a few counts of this clonotype. The chain joins TRBV4-3 to TRBJ2-2, with D unresolved. V shed 1 base and J shed 5 bases, with 8 bases lying between them. The CDR3 contains 14 residues. Germline CDR1 reads LGHNA; CDR2 reads YSLEER. The CDR3 bases are TGCGCCAGCAGCCAAGGGCCTAGTACCGGGGAGCTGTTTTTT. Amino acids: CASSQGPSTGELFF.

This clonotype was seen ten or more times. This chain joins TRBV11-2 and TRBJ2-7, with D maybe TRBD2 (6 bases). From germline, CDR1 is SGHAT and CDR2 FQNNGV. The V end was cut by 4 bases, the J end by 3 bases, with 25 bases between. The CDR3 is 18 amino acids. The CDR3: CASSSPNRIGGVYYEQYF. The CDR3 nucleotides are TGTGCCAGCAGCTCCCCGAATCGAATCGGCGGGGTATACTACGAGCAGTACTTC.

This clonotype was seen many times. The chain has TRBV27 and TRBJ1-6, with 8 bases matching TRBD1. In germline, CDR1 is MNHEY, CDR2 SMNVEV (reference sequence). V lost 5 bases to trimming and J lost 9 bases; unmatched junction nucleotides: 6. This CDR3 has 14 residues. In nucleotides, the CDR3 is TGTGCCAGCAGTCCCACCAGGGGGCCTTCACCCCTCCACTTT. This codes for CASSPTRGPSPLHF.

This chain joins TRBV11-3 and TRBJ2-7; D uncertain. The CDR3 is 14 amino acids. Trimming cost V 1 base and J 2 bases, with 9 bases left between them. Germline CDR1 reads SGHNT; CDR2 reads YENEEA. CDR3 in amino acids: CASSLGPATYEQYF. The CDR3 DNA is TGTGCCAGCAGCTTAGGTCCAGCGACCTACGAGCAGTACTTC.

This clonotype has a count of ten or more. The chain links TRBV10-2 to TRBJ1-3; D not certain. Trimming left V 6 bases short and J 0 bases short, with 9 bases between. This CDR3 has 14 amino acids. Germline V gives CDR1 WSHSY, CDR2 SAAADI. As DNA, the CDR3 is TGCGCCAGCAGCTTAGGGCTCTCTGGAAACACCATATATTTT. The encoded protein is CASSLGLSGNTIYF.

There are many counts of this clonotype. This chain uses TRBV2 with TRBJ2-3; D is perhaps TRBD2 (5 bases). V was trimmed by 2 bases and J by 7 bases, leaving 10 bases between them. Germline V gene lookup returns CDR1 SNHLY and CDR2 FYNNEI. The CDR3 length is 13 residues. DNA for the CDR3: TGTGCCAGCAGTGAATGGTGGGAGAATACGCAGTATTTT. As protein: CASSEWWENTQYF. Together with reference TRBV2 and TRBJ2-3, the CDR3 gives the full variable domain: EPEVTQTPSHQVTQMGQEVILRCVPISNHLYFYWYRQILGQKVEFLVSFYNNEISEKSEIFDDQFSVERPDGSNFTLKIRSTKLEDSAMYFCASSEWWENTQYFGPGTRLTVL.

The table lists this clonotype with many counts. The CDR3 region is CSVGAGGSRNGYTF. The CDR3 DNA reads as TGCAGCGTTGGAGCAGGGGGATCGAGGAATGGCTACACCTTC. V usage is TRBV29-1 and J usage is TRBJ1-2, with TRBD1 matching over 7 bases. The V segment lost 4 bases and the J segment 6 bases; nucleotides outside the gene matches: 11. This CDR3 contains 14 residues. Germline-derived CDR1 and CDR2 are SQVTM and ANQGSEA.

Many counts were recorded for this clonotype. The chain links TRBV7-2 to TRBJ2-1, with D unresolved. Trimming pared 4 bases from V and 10 bases from J, leaving 17 bases between. Germline-derived CDR1 and CDR2 are SGHTA and FQGNSA. This CDR3 spans 14 amino acids. CDR3 protein: CASSYQAVIGEQFF. CDR3 nucleotide sequence: TGTGCCAGCAGCTACCAAGCAGTTATCGGGGAGCAGTTCTTC.

This clonotype was detected many times. The rearrangement joins TRBV24-1 to TRBJ2-1; D not resolved. CDR3 length: 14 amino acids. The V end lost 9 bases, the J end lost 2 bases, and 13 bases lay between the germline ends. Germline V CDR1 and CDR2: KGHDR, SFDVKD. The CDR3 coding sequence is TGTGCCACCGCCGGATCCAACCCCTACAATGAGCAGTTCTTC. Translation: CATAGSNPYNEQFF.

This clonotype was found a few times. The chain combines TRBV3-1 with TRBJ1-6, with 9 nucleotides matching TRBD1. Germline CDR1 is LGHDT and CDR2 is YNNKEL (reference sequence). The CDR3 spans 16 residues. J lost 5 bases, V lost 1 base, and 3 bases had no gene match. The CDR3 region is CASSQGWDRDNSPLHF. CDR3 bases: TGTGCCAGCAGCCAAGGCTGGGACAGGGATAATTCACCCCTCCACTTT.

This clonotype was detected many times. The CDR3: CASSRDRPSADSPLHF. Here the CDR3 DNA reads TGTGCCAGTAGCCGGGACAGGCCCTCCGCCGATTCACCCCTCCACTTT. The V and J genes are TRBV19 and TRBJ1-6, with TRBD1 identical over 8 bases. CDR1 and CDR2 (germline): LNHDA, SQIVND (reference sequence). This CDR3 has 16 residues. With V trimmed by 6 bases and J by 8 bases, 12 bases remained unmatched.

V is TRBV2 and J is TRBJ1-5; no definite D call. Germline V gene sequence: CDR1 SNHLY, CDR2 FYNNEI. Between the trimmed V and J ends, which lost 2 bases and 0 bases, there was a span of 8 bases. This CDR3 spans 15 amino acids. CDR3 DNA sequence: TGTGCCAGCAGTGAATCCAGGAATAGCAATCAGCCCCAGCATTTT. This gives the protein CASSESRNSNQPQHF.

This clonotype has ten or more counts. J is TRBJ1-5 and V is TRBV7-2, with TRBD1 matching 9 bases. This CDR3 is 15 amino acids long. Germline loops: CDR1 SGHTA, CDR2 FQGNSA. Germline trimming cut 2 bases from V and 5 bases from J; bases unmatched to any gene: 4. The CDR3 nucleotides are TGTGCCAGCAGCTTAAGACAGGGGGGGGATCAGCCCCAGCATTTT. This codes for CASSLRQGGDQPQHF. Combining the CDR3 with reference TRBV7-2 and TRBJ1-5 gives the whole variable domain GAGVSQSPSNKVTEKGKDVELRCDPISGHTALYWYRQSLGQGLEFLIYFQGNSAPDKSGLPSDRFSAERTGGSVSTLTIQRTQQEDSAVYLCASSLRQGGDQPQHFGDGTRLSIL.

This clonotype showed up many times. The rearrangement uses TRBV28 and TRBJ2-1, with 10 bases lining up with TRBD2. Germline loops: CDR1 MDHEN, CDR2 SYDVKM. V was pared by 4 bases and J by 4 bases, with 7 bases of the junction left unmatched. The CDR3 has 16 amino acids. In DNA, the CDR3 is TGTGCCAGCAGTTCTAGCACTAGCGGGAATTACAATGAGCAGTTCTTC. Amino acids: CASSSSTSGNYNEQFF.

This clonotype was seen only a few times. The chain couples TRBV5-4 to TRBJ2-5; 10 bases are a match to TRBD2. Germline CDR1 SGHNT, CDR2 YYREEE (reference sequence). CDR3 length equals 17 residues. Unmatched junction bases numbered 12, after V lost 2 bases and J lost 5 bases. The CDR3 spells CASSFLAGAPRGETQYF. In DNA form, the CDR3 reads TGTGCCAGCAGCTTTCTAGCGGGAGCCCCTCGAGGCGAGACCCAGTACTTC.

The V call is TRBV19, the J call TRBJ1-3; D gene uncertain. The V end was cut by 5 bases, the J end by 0 bases, with 5 bases between. CDR3 length equals 13 residues. CDR1 and CDR2 from the germline V gene are LNHDA and SQIVND (reference sequence). CDR3 nucleotides: TGTGCCAGTAGTGTTGACTCTGGAAACACCATATATTTT. Translated, it gives CASSVDSGNTIYF.

This clonotype was detected only once. The chain employs TRBV7-3 and TRBJ2-3, with D maybe TRBD1 (6 bases). The CDR3 consists of 15 residues. Trimming removed 3 bases at V and 1 base at J, with 11 bases between. CDR1 and CDR2 (germline): SGHTA, FQGTGA. This chain's CDR3 is CASSFQGSGTDTQYF. The CDR3 bases are TGTGCCAGCAGCTTCCAGGGGTCAGGCACAGATACGCAGTATTTT.

The CDR3 DNA sequence: TGTGCCATCAGTGAACGGGCCGACACAGATACGCAGTATTTT. Its protein product is CAISERADTDTQYF. The rearrangement uses TRBV10-3 and TRBJ2-3; D unresolved. V was shortened by 3 bases and J by 2 bases, with 9 bases between the two germline ends. The germline CDR1 and CDR2 sequences are ENHRY and SYGVKD. This CDR3 contains 14 residues.

Ten or more counts support this clonotype. The rearrangement links TRBV20-1 to TRBJ2-7; D gene ambiguous. The CDR3 covers 12 residues. The V end lost 5 bases, the J end lost 7 bases, and 15 bases lay between the germline ends. Per germline, CDR1 DFQATT and CDR2 SNEGSKA (reference sequence). In nucleotides, the CDR3 is TGCAGTGCTCCTGACTCCCTGAGGGAGCAGTACTTC. This sequence encodes CSAPDSLREQYF.